This T cell receptor (beta chain) was identified in a study of blood T cells in healthy people across ages. Findings of the study overall: As age increased, TCR beta diversity per million T cells fell in a roughly linear fashion. What prevented conclusive comparison of naive and antigen-experienced cells was that PBMCs were unsorted. Shifts in expanded clonotypes may have been confounded by donor CMV status, which was unknown.

To note about this clonotype: Its antigen is currently unknown.

Trimming left V 1 base short and J 0 bases short, with 9 bases between. Germline assignment: CDR1 SGHVS and CDR2 FNYEAQ. The CDR3 loop spans 15 amino acids. The second PCR ran about 6 to 12 cycles with a sample-barcoded 5' primer and J-beta primers. From the 5' RACE reads, TCRdb called clonotypes with MiXCR, one entry per CDR3 protein. The sample shows around 280,000 distinct CDR3 sequences, around 27% of them seen only once. Sequences were obtained from blood. This TCR derives from a woman between 65 and 79 years old in good health. The chain uses TRBV7-6 and TRBJ2-5, with TRBD1 as a possible D gene (6 bases). The CDR3 protein is CASSLGTGYQETQYF. The CDR3 coding sequence is TGTGCCAGCAGCTTAGGCACAGGGTACCAAGAGACCCAGTACTTC.